This T cell receptor (beta chain) is from a study of blood T cell repertoires in COVID-19. As handled by the study authors: Reference gene primers were amplified, and this amplification served to estimate nucleated cell counts. TCRdb's table, derived via immunoSEQ multiplex PCR, lists solely in-frame clones and lacks some. V, J and clone size were drawn from that table, and D and trimming were deduced from the DNA. The sample consists of more than 350,000 clones, more than 80% of them appearing once. This TCR derives from a woman aged 25 to 39 with COVID-19, enrolled during active disease. What was sequenced was peripheral blood.

The CDR3 sequence: CASSAGSGANVLTF. The CDR3 DNA reads TGTGCCAGTAGTGCAGGGTCTGGGGCCAACGTCCTGACTTTC. The rearrangement links TRBV19 to TRBJ2-6, with D tentatively TRBD1 (5 bases). Trimming took 5 bases from V and 1 from J, leaving 6 bases between them. The germline V gene encodes CDR1 LNHDA and CDR2 SQIVND (reference sequence). This CDR3 spans 14 amino acids.